This is a list of T cell receptor beta chains from one sample in a study of blood T cell repertoires in COVID-19. TCRdb's table, derived via immunoSEQ multiplex PCR, lists solely in-frame clones and lacks some. The sample contains 95,000 to 150,000 clones, roughly 72% of which appear only once. Sequences were obtained from peripheral blood. The receptors were sampled from a man aged 55 to 69 with acute or convalescent COVID-19. The CDR3 runs from the conserved cysteine through the conserved F or W. A D gene is named only where the DNA matches it firmly. Expanded clones are given a class, and other clones once, few, many or no size at all.

>.|TRBV4-1|.|TRBJ2-7
TGCGCCAGCAGCCCCCGGGAGAAGGACTACGAGCAGTACTTC
CASSPREKDYEQYF
>.|TRBV24-1|TRBD2|TRBJ2-1
TGTGCCACCAGCGCCGGTCAGGGGCGGTCTAGCGGGAGGGCCTTTTCCTACAATGAGCAGTTCTTC
CATSAGQGRSSGRAFSYNEQFF
>few|TRBV19|TRBD2|TRBJ2-3
TGTGCCAGTAGTGTCCTAGCGGGAGTTGCCGATACGCAGTATTTT
CASSVLAGVADTQYF
>.|TRBV18|.|TRBJ1-4
TGTGCCAGCTCACCACCTCTAACGAAGAGAGGTGAAAAACTGTTTTTT
CASSPPLTKRGEKLFF
>few|TRBV7-9|TRBD2|TRBJ2-1
TGTGCCAGCAGCCCGTGGACTAGCACAACCAATGAGCAGTTCTTC
CASSPWTSTTNEQFF
>.|TRBV2|.|TRBJ1-2
TGTGCCAGCGCCATTGACAGAACTAACTATGGCTACACCTTC
CASAIDRTNYGYTF
>.|TRBV5-1|TRBD2|TRBJ2-7
TGCGCCAGCAGCCAGACTAGCGGGCCATACGAGCAGTACTTC
CASSQTSGPYEQYF
>.|TRBV12-3/TRBV12-4|.|TRBJ2-3
TGTGCCAGCAGTCCGACTAGACCAGATACGCAGTATTTT
CASSPTRPDTQYF
>.|TRBV19|.|TRBJ2-6
TGTGCCAGTAGTATAAAGGGTCGACAGCCGACTTTC
CASSIKGRQPTF
>.|TRBV5-1|TRBD1|TRBJ1-1
TGCGCCAGCAGCCGGGTGGGACAGGGCTTTATGAACACTGAAGCTTTCTTT
CASSRVGQGFMNTEAFF
>.|TRBV24-1|TRBD2|TRBJ2-7
TGTGCCACCGCGGGGGGGGCAGGGAGCTCCTACGAGCAGTACTTC
CATAGGAGSSYEQYF
>.|TRBV27|.|TRBJ1-5
TGTGCCAGCAGCCGTAGCCGCACACGCCCCAATCAGCCCCAGCATTTT
CASSRSRTRPNQPQHF
>.|TRBV29-1|TRBD1|TRBJ2-7
TGCAGCGTTGAAAGACAGGGATTGGGCTACGAGCAGTACTTC
CSVERQGLGYEQYF
>.|TRBV15|.|TRBJ2-4
TGTGCCACCAGCAGAGTCGGGGAACTAGCCAAAAACATTCAGTACTTC
CATSRVGELAKNIQYF
>.|TRBV27|.|TRBJ1-2
TGTGCCAGCTGGCGGGTCGGTAGTTATGGCTACACCTTC
CASWRVGSYGYTF
>.|TRBV19|TRBD1|TRBJ2-1
TGTGCCAGTAGTATAGGACAGGGGATGGGTGAGCAGTTCTTC
CASSIGQGMGEQFF
>.|TRBV7-2|.|TRBJ2-7
TGTGCCAGCAGCTTGATGAGGGGGTGGCACGAGCAGTACTTC
CASSLMRGWHEQYF
>few|TRBV24-1|TRBD1|TRBJ2-3
TGTGCCACCAGTGATTTGGACAGGGACGTTGGAGATACGCAGTATTTT
CATSDLDRDVGDTQYF
>many|TRBV29-1|.|TRBJ1-1
TGCAGCGTTCGGTCGGGCACCACAGGGAAGACTGAAGCTTTCTTT
CSVRSGTTGKTEAFF
>.|TRBV29-1|.|TRBJ1-2
TGCAGCGTTGAAATTCTTAGGGGGGGCCCTAACTATGGCTACACCTTC
CSVEILRGGPNYGYTF
>.|TRBV3-1/TRBV3-2|.|TRBJ2-1
TGTGCCAGCAGCCAAGCGGCGGGAACCTACAATGAGCAGTTCTTC
CASSQAAGTYNEQFF
>.|TRBV20-1|.|TRBJ1-1
TGCAGTGCTAGTGGCCAGTTGATGAACACTGAAGCTTTCTTT
CSASGQLMNTEAFF
>.|TRBV5-1|TRBD2|TRBJ2-7
TGCGCCAGCAGCTTAGGGACTAGCGGGAGCTACGAGCAGTACTTC
CASSLGTSGSYEQYF
>.|TRBV14|.|TRBJ2-3
TGTGCCAGCAGCCGACACAGGACCCCAACAGATACGCAGTATTTT
CASSRHRTPTDTQYF
>few|TRBV5-1|TRBD2|TRBJ2-1
TGCGCCAGCAGCTTACCGGGACTAGCGGGAGTGGCACATGAGCAGTTCTTC
CASSLPGLAGVAHEQFF
>.|TRBV4-1|TRBD1|TRBJ1-5
TGCGCCAGCAGCTCCCAGGGGACAGGGGGCTTGGATCAGCCCCAGCATTTT
CASSSQGTGGLDQPQHF
>.|TRBV27|.|TRBJ2-6
TGTGCCAGCAGTCAGCGACGTACAGGGTCTGGGGCCAACGTCCTGACTTTC
CASSQRRTGSGANVLTF
>few|TRBV6-6|TRBD1|TRBJ1-3
TGTGCCAGCAGCGACAGGGGTTCTCCTGGAAACACCATATATTTT
CASSDRGSPGNTIYF
>.|TRBV5-1|.|TRBJ2-2
TGCGCCAGCTTCGCGGGTGTGAACACCGGGGAGCTGTTTTTT
CASFAGVNTGELFF
>.|TRBV30|.|TRBJ1-2
TGTGCCTGGAGGTCTAATGAGGCAGGGAGGGATGGCTACACCTTC
CAWRSNEAGRDGYTF
>.|TRBV15|.|TRBJ2-1
TGTGCCACCAGCAGCGGGAGTGAGGTTGAGCAGTTCTTC
CATSSGSEVEQFF
>.|TRBV7-8|.|TRBJ1-1
TGTGCCAGCAGCTTAGCGCAGGGCTTACATGAAGCTTTCTTT
CASSLAQGLHEAFF
>.|TRBV5-1|.|TRBJ1-1
TGCGCCAGCAGCTTGGCACTAACAGGGCTAGTTGAAGCTTTCTTT
CASSLALTGLVEAFF
>.|TRBV21-1|.|TRBJ2-1
TGTGCCAGCAGCAAAGCGGCAGGTTGCTCCTACAATGAGCAGTTCTTC
CASSKAAGCSYNEQFF
>.|TRBV2|.|TRBJ1-2
TGTGCCAGCAAACGCCAGGGTGGCTACACCTTC
CASKRQGGYTF
>once|TRBV14|.|TRBJ1-2
TGTGCCAGCAGCCTGGGACTCGCCGGCTACACCTTC
CASSLGLAGYTF
>few|TRBV10-1|TRBD1|TRBJ2-7
TGCGCCAGCAGGTCCCAGGGGGCCACTCCCTACGAGCAGTACTTC
CASRSQGATPYEQYF
>.|TRBV19|.|TRBJ1-1
TGTGCCAGTAGTCCCCTTACGGGATTTAACACTGAAGCTTTCTTT
CASSPLTGFNTEAFF
>.|TRBV7-9|.|TRBJ1-5
TGTGCCAGCAGTCAGCTCGGACAGAATCAGCCCCAGCATTTT
CASSQLGQNQPQHF
>.|TRBV2|TRBD2|TRBJ2-1
TGTGCCAGCAGTGGGGTAGCGGGGGGGTACAATGAGCAGTTCTTC
CASSGVAGGYNEQFF
>.|TRBV19|.|TRBJ1-5
TGTGCCAGTAGTATAGTAGGCGGGTACGGCCAGCCCCAGCATTTT
CASSIVGGYGQPQHF
>few|TRBV5-1|.|TRBJ2-1
TGCGCCAGCAGCTTCGGAGCCAATGAGCAGTTCTTC
CASSFGANEQFF
>.|TRBV3-1/TRBV3-2|.|TRBJ1-2
TGTGCCAGCAGCCACAAACAGGGTTTTAACTATGGCTACACCTTC
CASSHKQGFNYGYTF
>.|TRBV2|.|TRBJ2-7
TGTGCCAGCAATCTCCGGGTGACGGCCTACGAGCAGTACTTC
CASNLRVTAYEQYF
>.|TRBV5-1|.|TRBJ1-1
TGCGCCAGCAGCCGGGGTGTTGTGACGAACACTGAAGCTTTCTTT
CASSRGVVTNTEAFF
>.|TRBV6-2/TRBV6-3|TRBD2|TRBJ2-3
TGTGCCAGCAGTTACTCCCTCGCGGCGGGAGGATTAGATACGCAGTATTTT
CASSYSLAAGGLDTQYF